This T cell receptor beta chain came from a study of blood T cell repertoires in COVID-19. Overall study context: T cells, B-cell-depleted T cells, or PBMCs provided the cDNA or gDNA that served as material.

The CDR3 is 16 amino acids. Trimming took off 0 bases at V and 8 bases at J, with 17 bases between the two ends. CDR1 and CDR2 (germline): LGHNA, YSLEER. Sequenced by immunoSEQ multiplex PCR; TCRdb stores in-frame clones only, minus some. Found here are about 170,000 clones, around 92% of them singletons; the top ten hold more than 4.5%. The clonotype comes from a man aged 25 to 45 with COVID-19, enrolled during active disease. V is TRBV4-3 and J is TRBJ2-1; TRBD1 is a possible D gene (6 bases). Sequenced material: peripheral blood. The CDR3 DNA reads as TGCGCCAGCAGCCAAGATAGACAGGTATGGTTCGATGAGCAGTTCTTC. It yields the protein CASSQDRQVWFDEQFF.